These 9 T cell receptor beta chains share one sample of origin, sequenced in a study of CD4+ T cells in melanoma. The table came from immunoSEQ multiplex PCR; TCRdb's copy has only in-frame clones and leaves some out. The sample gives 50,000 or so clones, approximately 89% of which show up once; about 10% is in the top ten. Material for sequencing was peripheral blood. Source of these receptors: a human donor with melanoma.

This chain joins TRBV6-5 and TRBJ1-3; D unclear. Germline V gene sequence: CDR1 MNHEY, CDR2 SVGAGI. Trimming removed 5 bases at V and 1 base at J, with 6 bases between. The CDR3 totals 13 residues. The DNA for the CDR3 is TGTGCCAGCAGTATAACATCTGGAAACACCATATATTTT. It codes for CASSITSGNTIYF.

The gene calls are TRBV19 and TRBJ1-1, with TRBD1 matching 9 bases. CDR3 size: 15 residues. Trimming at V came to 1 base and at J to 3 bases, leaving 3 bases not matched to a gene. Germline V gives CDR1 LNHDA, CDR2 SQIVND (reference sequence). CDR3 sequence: CASSIARTGDTEAFF. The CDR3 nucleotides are TGTGCCAGTAGTATAGCCCGGACAGGGGACACTGAAGCTTTCTTT.

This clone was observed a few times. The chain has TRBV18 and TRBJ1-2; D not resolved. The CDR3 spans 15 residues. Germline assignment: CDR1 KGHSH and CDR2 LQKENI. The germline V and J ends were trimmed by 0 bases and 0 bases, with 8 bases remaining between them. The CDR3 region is CASSPPDHPNYGYTF. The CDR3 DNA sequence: TGTGCCAGCTCACCACCGGATCATCCTAACTATGGCTACACCTTC.

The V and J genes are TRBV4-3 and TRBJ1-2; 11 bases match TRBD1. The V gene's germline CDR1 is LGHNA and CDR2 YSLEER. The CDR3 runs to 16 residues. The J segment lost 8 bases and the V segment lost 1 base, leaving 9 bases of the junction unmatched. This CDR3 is CASSQGGGQGEGGYTF. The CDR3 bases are TGCGCCAGCAGCCAAGGCGGGGGACAGGGGGAAGGGGGCTACACCTTC.

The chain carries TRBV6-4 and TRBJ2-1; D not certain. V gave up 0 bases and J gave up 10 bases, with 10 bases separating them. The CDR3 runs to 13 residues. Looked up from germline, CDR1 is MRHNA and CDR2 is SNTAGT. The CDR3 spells CASSDSVTLEQFF. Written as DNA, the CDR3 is TGTGCCAGCAGTGACTCAGTGACTTTGGAGCAGTTCTTC.

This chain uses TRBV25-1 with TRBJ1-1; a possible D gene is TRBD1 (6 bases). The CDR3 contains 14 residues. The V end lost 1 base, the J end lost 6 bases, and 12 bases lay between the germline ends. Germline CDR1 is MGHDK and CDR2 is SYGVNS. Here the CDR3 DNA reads TGTGCCAGCAGTGAATTCTCAGGGGACCCTGAAGCTTTCTTT. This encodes CASSEFSGDPEAFF.

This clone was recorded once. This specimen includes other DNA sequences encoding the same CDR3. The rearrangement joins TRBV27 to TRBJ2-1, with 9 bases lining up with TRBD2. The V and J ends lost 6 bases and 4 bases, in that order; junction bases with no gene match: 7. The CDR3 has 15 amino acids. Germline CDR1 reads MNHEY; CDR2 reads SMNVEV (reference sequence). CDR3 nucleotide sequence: TGTGCCAGCAGCCTGGGCCTAGCGGGGTACAATGAGCAGTTCTTC. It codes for CASSLGLAGYNEQFF.

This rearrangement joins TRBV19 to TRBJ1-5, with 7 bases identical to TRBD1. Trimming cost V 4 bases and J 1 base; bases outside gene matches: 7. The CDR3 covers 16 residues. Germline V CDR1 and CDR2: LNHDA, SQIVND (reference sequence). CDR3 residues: CASSRGQPASNQPQHF. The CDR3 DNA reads TGTGCCAGTAGTAGGGGACAGCCGGCGAGCAATCAGCCCCAGCATTTT.

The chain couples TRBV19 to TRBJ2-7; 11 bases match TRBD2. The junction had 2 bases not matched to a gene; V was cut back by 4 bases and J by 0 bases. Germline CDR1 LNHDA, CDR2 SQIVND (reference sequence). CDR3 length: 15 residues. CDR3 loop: CASSKLAGGSYEQYF. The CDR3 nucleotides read TGTGCCAGTAGTAAGCTAGCGGGGGGCTCCTACGAGCAGTACTTC.